The text below deals with one TCR beta chain. Antigen specificity is unknown. The CDR3 contains 12 residues. J lost 11 bases, V lost 3 bases, and 6 bases had no gene match. Germline CDR1 SGDLS, CDR2 YYNGEE. This sample is drawn from a study of T cell repertoires in cytomegalovirus infection. Study background: It was recently identified HLA-C-restricted and well-studied HLA-B-restricted CMV epitopes that the study used. Matching HLA type and CMV infection were both indicated by public TCR beta signatures.

TCRdb reprocessed the reads via MiXCR and lists one record per CDR3 protein. The sample contains about 920,000 distinct CDR3 sequences, around 29% of which appear only once. Study-wide points: CMV-specific TCR beta clonotypes restricted by HLA-C were the ones dominating the ex vivo response. Summed frequency of public TCR beta families distinguished CMV carriers with the relevant HLA.

The TCR originated in a human donor in good health (CMV status not recorded). Some clones in this sample may be carry-over from other donors' samples. The chain is built from TRBV9 and TRBJ2-3, with 7 positions matching TRBD2. Specimen: cultured CD8+ T cells from PBMCs, collected from culture after CMV antigen stimulation. The CDR3 nucleotides are TGTGCCAGCAGCGACGGACTAGGAGGGCAGTATTTT. Its translation is CASSDGLGGQYF.